Here is one T cell receptor (beta chain) with its context. This receptor's antigen is unknown. No much larger clone is present one base from it, and per-base qualities are unavailable. The data are from a study of blood T cell dynamics during melanoma immunotherapy (dated by TCRdb to the early 2020s). Study-wide context: All patients had metastatic melanoma and were given first-line pembrolizumab or nivolumab plus ipilimumab as standard of care in the United Kingdom. Peripheral T cell receptor repertoires of metastatic melanoma patients were profiled before and after one cycle of checkpoint inhibitor therapy to find early correlates of response. The training cohort was made up of consecutive patients, while a further independent group of patients from the same centre was pooled to form an external validation set. Summary of the overall study and its limitations: Patients who later achieved disease control showed a bifurcated PBMC repertoire reorganization at W3, with increased clonality or increased diversity, unlike progressors. The relatively small sample size was recognized as a factor that could limit how well the results generalize. The study was unable to establish whether the T cell clones driving the repertoire changes were melanoma-specific or instead reflected general immune activation.

The sample's time point label is to be understood as: pre-treatment baseline. Blood samples were collected before treatment (T0) and at week 3 (W3), after the first cycle of checkpoint blockade. Except for a couple of patients with rapid clinical progression, response was assessed 12 weeks after the first infusion by RECIST 1.1; disease control meant complete response, partial response or stable disease. Patients were not eligible if they had prior systemic cancer treatment, concomitant immunosuppressant therapy or synchronous other active malignancies. To track both circulating cells and T cell turnover, TCR beta was sequenced from bulk PBMC as well as from plasma cell-free DNA. Lymphoprep and SepMate tubes were used to isolate PBMC from blood, and red cell lysis was then performed. QIAamp DNA Blood Mini kits were used to extract DNA from PBMC and sorted T cell subsets. Every bulk PBMC sample was loaded with the same fixed amount of about 380 ng of DNA. Following the manufacturer instructions, the immunoSEQ TCRb Assay kit was used to amplify TCR beta CDR3 sequences from genomic DNA. The KAPA Library Quantification Kit for Illumina platforms was used to quantify the pooled libraries by qPCR. Sequencing of the pooled libraries was done on an Illumina NextSeq 500, with clustering at about 0.6-1.1 pM. On the authors' methods: The TCR data were analyzed using immunoSEQ ANALYZER and the R LymphoSeq package. A rearrangement efficiency score was calculated as productive divided by the sum of productive and non-productive CDR3 sequences. Clonality was assessed using the Gini coefficient and diversity using the Renyi index at alpha=1, with pairwise comparisons between timepoints within each patient. In LymphoSeq, clonal relatedness was computed using an edit distance of 3, and repertoire similarity was computed using the Bhattacharyya coefficient. To classify response, a linear discriminant analysis based on week-3 changes in clonality and diversity was built with the R MASS and caret packages. This immuneACCESS table, as held by TCRdb, lists in-frame sequences with V and J called but not all clones. Of the missing ones, under half trace to an unresolved V gene in checked studies; the others have no known cause. V and J calls plus clone size are reproduced from that table; the DNA served to infer D and trimming. Present in this sample are over 9,500 clones, roughly 83% of which were seen just once. In total, the top ten clones hold over 15% of the sample.

The specimen was blood, collected from a patient treated with checkpoint blockade. This sequence was found in a human donor with melanoma.

CDR3 protein: CASNRGNQPQHF. The sequenced DNA is TGTGCCAGCAACAGGGGGAATCAGCCCCAGCATTTT. The chain is encoded by TRBV6-1 joined to TRBJ1-5; 8 nucleotides in the junction match TRBD1. Trimming leaves V shorter by 7 bases and J shorter by 4 bases, with the junction holding 0 bases beyond the gene matches. The germline V gene provides CDR1 MNHNS and CDR2 SASEGT. Including the terminal cysteine and phenylalanine, the CDR3 comprises 12 residues. Only the CDR3 DNA is retained, 36 bases long and in frame from the first base.